The 17 T cell receptor beta chains listed next were all sequenced from one sample in a study of shared clonotypes between healthy human individuals. The repertoire was sequenced with immunoSEQ multiplex PCR; TCRdb's copy has only in-frame clones and lacks some. The sample shows around 340,000 clones, about 70% of them seen only once. Sequencing was carried out using memory CD4+ T cells sorted from blood. Subset given: CD45RA-negative fraction. The source is a man aged 30 to 45 in good health.

The chain couples TRBV5-1 to TRBJ2-5, with 9 positions matching TRBD2. Near its end, the DNA agrees better with TRBJ2-7, so the J call may be wrong. The CDR3 spans 15 residues. Germline CDR1 and CDR2: SGHRS and YFSETQ. The CDR3 loop is CASSEAGGRSYEQYF. Here the CDR3 DNA reads TGCGCCAGCAGTGAAGCGGGAGGCCGATCCTACGAGCAGTACTTC.

The V and J genes are TRBV6-4 and TRBJ2-1; 8 bases fit TRBD2. V shed 1 base, J shed 0 bases, and the junction held 8 bases outside the gene matches. Germline loops: CDR1 MRHNA, CDR2 SNTAGT. This CDR3 spans 18 amino acids. As DNA, the CDR3 is TGTGCCAGCAGTGACTTTGCTAGCGGGTTGAGCTCCTACAATGAGCAGTTCTTC. Amino acids: CASSDFASGLSSYNEQFF.

This clone appeared a single time. The rearrangement uses TRBV7-2 and TRBJ2-7; TRBD2 agrees at 7 bases. V dropped 1 base and J dropped 4; count of bases not matched to a gene: 7. The germline CDR1 and CDR2 sequences are SGHTA and FQGNSA. This CDR3 contains 15 residues. CDR3 coding DNA: TGTGCCAGCAGCTTAGTGGGCAGGGAGGGATACGAGCAGTACTTC. Translation gives CASSLVGREGYEQYF.

In this sample, this clone turned up a few times. This sample also contains other DNA sequences that code for the same CDR3. The chain recombines TRBV5-6 with TRBJ2-2; D unclear. Germline assignment: CDR1 SGHDT and CDR2 YYEEEE. This CDR3 has 13 amino acids. V was clipped by 0 bases and J by 4 bases, with 4 bases between them. Here the CDR3 DNA reads TGTGCCAGCAGCTTGGTGGTCACCGGGGAGCTGTTTTTT. Its translation is CASSLVVTGELFF.

The chain employs TRBV4-2 and TRBJ2-1, with D maybe TRBD2 (5 bases). Per the germline V gene, CDR1 is LGHNA and CDR2 is YNFKEQ. V was cut by 0 bases and J by 0 bases, with 12 bases left in between. This CDR3 is built from 17 residues. Written as DNA, the CDR3 is TGTGCCAGCAGCCAAGACAGTAGGAGGATCTCCTACAATGAGCAGTTCTTC. Its protein is CASSQDSRRISYNEQFF.

V and J are TRBV5-1 and TRBJ2-3, with D possibly matching TRBD2 (5 bases). CDR1 SGHRS and CDR2 YFSETQ come from the germline V gene. CDR3 length: 14 residues. Trimming shortened V by 9 bases and J by 1 base, and 15 bases separated the two germline ends. DNA of the CDR3: TGCGCCACCCGGATCGACGGGGGCACAGATACGCAGTATTTT. This codes for CATRIDGGTDTQYF. Looking up the rest from reference TRBV5-1 and TRBJ2-3 gives the full variable domain: KAGVTQTPRYLIKTRGQQVTLSCSPISGHRSVSWYQQTPGQGLQFLFEYFSETQRNKGNFPGRFSGRQFSNSRSEMNVSTLELGDSALYLCATRIDGGTDTQYFGPGTRLTVL.

This chain joins TRBV11-2 and TRBJ2-1; D unresolved. Per the germline V gene, CDR1 is SGHAT and CDR2 is FQNNGV. The CDR3 sequence is 18 residues long. The V end lost 6 bases, the J end lost 4 bases, and 25 bases lay between the germline ends. The CDR3 sequence: CASSLRLTIIPPYNEQFF. The CDR3, as DNA: TGTGCCAGCAGTTTGCGCCTCACCATCATCCCCCCTTACAATGAGCAGTTCTTC.

This clone was seen a handful of times. The gene calls are TRBV19 and TRBJ2-1; D tentatively reads TRBD1 or TRBD2 (5 bases each). The CDR3 length is 16 residues. Germline V gives CDR1 LNHDA, CDR2 SQIVND (reference sequence). V lost 0 bases, J lost 0 bases, and 9 bases lay in between. The CDR3 coding sequence is TGTGCCAGTAGTATAGACTCAGGGAGCTCCTACAATGAGCAGTTCTTC. Translation gives CASSIDSGSSYNEQFF.

The sample holds many counts of this clone. V usage is TRBV9 and J usage is TRBJ2-2, with TRBD2 as a possible D gene (6 bases). This CDR3 comprises 17 residues. Trimming removed 0 bases from V and 5 bases from J, with 17 bases in between. Per the germline V gene, CDR1 is SGDLS and CDR2 is YYNGEE. CDR3 loop: CASSVVSPTGGTGELFF. The CDR3 DNA sequence: TGTGCCAGCAGCGTAGTCTCTCCTACCGGGGGAACCGGGGAGCTGTTTTTT.

This chain connects TRBV7-3 to TRBJ2-1; 9 positions match TRBD2. CDR1 is SGHTA, CDR2 FQGTGA, per germline. There are 17 residues in the CDR3. Unmatched junction bases numbered 14, after V lost 6 bases and J lost 5 bases. In DNA form, the CDR3 reads TGTGCCAGCAGTTCCTCCCTAATAGCGGGAGTCAACAATGAGCAGTTCTTC. Translation: CASSSSLIAGVNNEQFF.

The rearrangement links TRBV28 to TRBJ1-2, with D possibly TRBD1 on 6 matching bases. V was pared by 7 bases and J by 8 bases, with 17 bases between. The length of the CDR3 is 13 residues. Germline V CDR1 and CDR2: MDHEN, SYDVKM. CDR3 in amino acids: CASNRDPSRGYTF. CDR3 coding DNA: TGTGCCAGCAACAGGGACCCTAGTAGGGGCTACACCTTC.

This clone has only one observation. This chain links TRBV5-4 with TRBJ2-3, with D possibly being TRBD1 or TRBD2 (6 bases each). Germline V lookup: CDR1 SGHNT, CDR2 YYREEE (reference sequence). The CDR3 loop spans 18 amino acids. With 0 bases removed from V and 3 bases from J, the gap between germline ends came to 20 bases. CDR3 region: CASSLVARGGSGTDTQYF. CDR3 nucleotides: TGTGCCAGCAGCTTGGTCGCGCGAGGGGGGTCAGGGACAGATACGCAGTATTTT. The full variable domain, in which reference TRBV5-4 and TRBJ2-3 provide the parts outside the CDR3, is ETGVTQSPTHLIKTRGQQVTLRCSSQSGHNTVSWYQQALGQGPQFIFQYYREEENGRGNFPPRFSGLQFPNYSSELNVNALELDDSALYLCASSLVARGGSGTDTQYFGPGTRLTVL.

A single count supports this clone. V is TRBV7-6 and J is TRBJ2-5; D possibly matches TRBD1 or TRBD2 (5 bases each). The germline CDR1 and CDR2 sequences are SGHVS and FNYEAQ. V was trimmed by 3 bases and J by 2 bases, leaving 10 bases between them. The CDR3 length is 14 residues. CDR3 sequence reads: CASSLGTGQETQYF. The CDR3 region has the DNA TGTGCCAGCAGCTTGGGGACGGGGCAAGAGACCCAGTACTTC.

This chain uses TRBV5-1 with TRBJ2-5; D is unclear. The CDR3 is 14 residues long. CDR1 SGHRS and CDR2 YFSETQ come from the germline V gene. V lost 5 bases, J lost 2 bases, and 13 bases lay in between. CDR3 loop: CASRSLGRQETQYF. The CDR3 DNA sequence: TGCGCCAGCAGGTCGCTTGGGCGACAAGAGACCCAGTACTTC.

The chain joins TRBV5-6 to TRBJ2-1; TRBD2 aligns across 11 bases. V shed 4 bases and J 4 bases; nucleotides not matched to a gene: 4. CDR3 size: 15 residues. Germline CDR1 and CDR2: SGHDT and YYEEEE. CDR3 sequence (DNA): TGTGCCAGCAGCCAGGGACTAGCGGAATACAATGAGCAGTTCTTC. Translated: CASSQGLAEYNEQFF. The entire variable domain, with the rest obtained from reference TRBV5-6 and TRBJ2-1, is as follows: DAGVTQSPTHLIKTRGQQVTLRCSPKSGHDTVSWYQQALGQGPQFIFQYYEEEERQRGNFPDRFSGHQFPNYSSELNVNALLLGDSALYLCASSQGLAEYNEQFFGPGTRLTVL.

V and J are TRBV5-4 and TRBJ2-3; D tentatively fits TRBD1 or TRBD2 (6 bases each). V lost 7 bases, J lost 1 base, and 13 bases lay in between. This CDR3 is built from 14 residues. Germline CDR1 SGHNT, CDR2 YYREEE (reference sequence). The chain's CDR3 is CASPSGAGTDTQYF. The CDR3 DNA is TGTGCCAGCCCTTCGGGGGCGGGCACAGATACGCAGTATTTT.

This clone was picked up one time. V usage is TRBV7-2 and J usage is TRBJ2-5, with unresolved D. The CDR3 is 14 residues long. The germline gives CDR1 SGHTA, CDR2 FQGNSA. Trimming removed 3 bases from V and 1 base from J, with 9 bases in between. The CDR3 loop is CASSFQGSQETQYF. The CDR3 nucleotides read TGTGCCAGCAGCTTCCAAGGTAGCCAAGAGACCCAGTACTTC.